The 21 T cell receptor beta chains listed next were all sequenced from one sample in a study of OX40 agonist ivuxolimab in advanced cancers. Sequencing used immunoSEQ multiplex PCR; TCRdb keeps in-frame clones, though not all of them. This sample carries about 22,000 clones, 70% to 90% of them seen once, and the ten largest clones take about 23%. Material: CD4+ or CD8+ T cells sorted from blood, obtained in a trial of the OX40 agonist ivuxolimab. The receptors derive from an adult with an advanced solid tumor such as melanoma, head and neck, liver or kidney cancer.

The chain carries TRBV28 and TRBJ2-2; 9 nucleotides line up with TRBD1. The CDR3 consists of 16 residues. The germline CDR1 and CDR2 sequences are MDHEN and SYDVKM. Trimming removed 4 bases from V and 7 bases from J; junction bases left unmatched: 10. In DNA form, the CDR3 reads TGTGCCAGCAGTTCACGAGACAGGGGGTCGGGCGGGGAGCTGTTTTTT. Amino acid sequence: CASSSRDRGSGGELFF.

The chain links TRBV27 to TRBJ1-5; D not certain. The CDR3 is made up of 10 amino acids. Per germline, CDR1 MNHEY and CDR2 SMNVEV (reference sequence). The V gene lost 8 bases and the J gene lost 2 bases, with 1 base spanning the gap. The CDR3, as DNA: TGTGCCAGCGGCAATCAGCCCCAGCATTTT. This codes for CASGNQPQHF.

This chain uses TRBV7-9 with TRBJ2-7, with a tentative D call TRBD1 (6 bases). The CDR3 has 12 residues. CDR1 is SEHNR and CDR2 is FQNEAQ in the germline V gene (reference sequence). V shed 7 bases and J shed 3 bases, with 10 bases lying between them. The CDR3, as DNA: TGTGCCAGCACCGGGACACGCTACGAGCAGTACTTC. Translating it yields CASTGTRYEQYF.

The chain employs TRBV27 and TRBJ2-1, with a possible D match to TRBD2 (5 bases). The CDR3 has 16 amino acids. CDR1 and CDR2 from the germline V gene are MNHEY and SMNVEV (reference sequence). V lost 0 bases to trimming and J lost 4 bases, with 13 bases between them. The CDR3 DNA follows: TGTGCCAGCAGTTTATCTCTGACTACCTTGTACAATGAGCAGTTCTTC. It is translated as CASSLSLTTLYNEQFF.

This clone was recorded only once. CDR3: CASSHRALSWDSGIYEQYF. CDR3 coding DNA: TGTGCCAGCAGCCACCGAGCCCTCTCATGGGATAGCGGGATCTACGAGCAGTACTTC. V gene TRBV7-6 combines with J gene TRBJ2-7; TRBD2 agrees at 8 bases. After removal of 5 bases from V and 3 bases from J, the junction contained 21 bases not matched to a gene. Germline V gene data show CDR1 as SGHVS and CDR2 as FNYEAQ. The CDR3 contains 19 residues.

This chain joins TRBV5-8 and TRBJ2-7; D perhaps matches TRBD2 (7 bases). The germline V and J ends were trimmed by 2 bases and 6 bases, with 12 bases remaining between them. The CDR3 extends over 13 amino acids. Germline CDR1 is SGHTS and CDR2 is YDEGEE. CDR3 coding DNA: TGTGCCAGCAGCTTCGGGGGGCGTAGCGAGCAGTACTTC. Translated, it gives CASSFGGRSEQYF.

The chain's CDR3 is CASFGVSYEQYF. The CDR3 DNA follows: TGTGCCAGCTTCGGGGTTTCCTACGAGCAGTACTTC. This chain connects TRBV28 to TRBJ2-7; possible D gene TRBD2, 5 bases. Germline-derived CDR1 and CDR2 are MDHEN and SYDVKM. This CDR3 is 12 amino acids long. Trimming removed 8 bases from V and 1 base from J, with 9 bases in between.

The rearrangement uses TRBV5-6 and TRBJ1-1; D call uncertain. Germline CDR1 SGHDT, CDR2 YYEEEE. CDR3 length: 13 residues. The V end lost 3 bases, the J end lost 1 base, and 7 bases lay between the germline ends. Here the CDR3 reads CASSYNGNTEAFF. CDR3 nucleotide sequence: TGTGCCAGCAGCTACAACGGGAACACTGAAGCTTTCTTT.

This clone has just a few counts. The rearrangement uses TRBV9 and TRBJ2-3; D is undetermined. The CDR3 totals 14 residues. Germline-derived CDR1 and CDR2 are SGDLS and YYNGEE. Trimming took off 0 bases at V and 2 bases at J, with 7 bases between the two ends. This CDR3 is CASSVGPITDTQYF. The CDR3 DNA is TGTGCCAGCAGCGTAGGGCCGATCACAGATACGCAGTATTTT.

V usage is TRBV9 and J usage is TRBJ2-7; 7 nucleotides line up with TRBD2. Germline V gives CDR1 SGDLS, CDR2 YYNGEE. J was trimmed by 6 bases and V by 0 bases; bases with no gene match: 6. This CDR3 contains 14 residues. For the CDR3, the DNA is TGTGCCAGCAGCGTAGGGACTAGTCAGGCCGAGCAGTACTTC. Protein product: CASSVGTSQAEQYF.

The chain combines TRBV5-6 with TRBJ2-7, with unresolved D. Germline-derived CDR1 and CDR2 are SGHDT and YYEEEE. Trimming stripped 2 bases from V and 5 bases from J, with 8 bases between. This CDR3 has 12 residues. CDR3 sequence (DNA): TGTGCCAGCAGCTTAGGACGGGACGAGCAGTACTTC. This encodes CASSLGRDEQYF.

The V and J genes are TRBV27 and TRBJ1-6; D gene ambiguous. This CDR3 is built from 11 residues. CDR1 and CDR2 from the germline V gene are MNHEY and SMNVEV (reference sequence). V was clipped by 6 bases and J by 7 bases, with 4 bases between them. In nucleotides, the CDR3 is TGTGCCAGCAGACCGAATTCACCCCTCCACTTT. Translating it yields CASRPNSPLHF.

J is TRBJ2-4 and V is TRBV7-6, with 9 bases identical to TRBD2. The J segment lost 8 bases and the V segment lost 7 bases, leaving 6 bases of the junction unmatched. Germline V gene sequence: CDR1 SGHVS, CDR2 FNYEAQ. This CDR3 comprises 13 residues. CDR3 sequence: CASTAGGEDIQYF. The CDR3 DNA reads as TGTGCCAGCACAGCGGGGGGTGAAGACATTCAGTACTTC.

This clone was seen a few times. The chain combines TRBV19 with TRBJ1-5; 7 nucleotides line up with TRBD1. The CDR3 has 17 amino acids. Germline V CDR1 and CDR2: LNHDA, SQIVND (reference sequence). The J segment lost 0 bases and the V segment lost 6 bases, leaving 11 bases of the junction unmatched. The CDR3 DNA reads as TGTGCCAGTAGAAACCGGGACAGACTTTATAGCAATCAGCCCCAGCATTTT. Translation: CASRNRDRLYSNQPQHF.

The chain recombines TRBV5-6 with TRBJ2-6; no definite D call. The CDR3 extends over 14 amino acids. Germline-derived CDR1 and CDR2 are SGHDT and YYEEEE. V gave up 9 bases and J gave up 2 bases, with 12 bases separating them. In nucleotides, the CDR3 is TGTGCCACTAAGCCTGGGGCTGGGGCCAACGTCCTGACTTTC. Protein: CATKPGAGANVLTF.

CDR3 loop: CASSPPKLTEYYEQYF. Here the CDR3 DNA reads TGTGCCAGCTCACCCCCCAAGCTGACAGAATACTACGAGCAGTACTTC. This chain links TRBV18 with TRBJ2-7; D is perhaps TRBD1 (5 bases). V lost 3 bases to trimming and J lost 3 bases, with 18 bases between them. Germline V gene data show CDR1 as KGHSH and CDR2 as LQKENI. The CDR3 runs to 16 residues.

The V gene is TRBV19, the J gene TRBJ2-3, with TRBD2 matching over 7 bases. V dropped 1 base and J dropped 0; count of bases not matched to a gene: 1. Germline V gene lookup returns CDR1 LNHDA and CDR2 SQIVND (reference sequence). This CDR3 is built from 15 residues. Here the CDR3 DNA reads TGTGCCAGTAGTATAGCCGGGAGGAGCACAGATACGCAGTATTTT. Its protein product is CASSIAGRSTDTQYF.

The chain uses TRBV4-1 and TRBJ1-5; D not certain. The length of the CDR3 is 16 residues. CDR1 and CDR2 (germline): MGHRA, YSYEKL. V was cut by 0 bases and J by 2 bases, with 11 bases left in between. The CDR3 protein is CASSQDGPTRNQPQHF. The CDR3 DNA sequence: TGCGCCAGCAGCCAAGACGGACCAACCCGCAATCAGCCCCAGCATTTT.

This CDR3 reads CASSLWGEQYF. DNA of the CDR3: TGTGCCAGCAGTTTATGGGGCGAGCAGTACTTC. This rearrangement joins TRBV27 to TRBJ2-5, with unresolved D. Matching the DNA end better, TRBJ2-7 makes the J call doubtful. This CDR3 comprises 11 residues. Germline CDR1 reads MNHEY; CDR2 reads SMNVEV (reference sequence).

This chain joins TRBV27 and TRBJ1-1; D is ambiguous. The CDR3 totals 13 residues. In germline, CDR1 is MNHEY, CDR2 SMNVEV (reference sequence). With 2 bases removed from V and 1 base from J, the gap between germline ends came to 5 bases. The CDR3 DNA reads TGTGCCAGCAGTTTAACGAAGAACACTGAAGCTTTCTTT. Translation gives CASSLTKNTEAFF.

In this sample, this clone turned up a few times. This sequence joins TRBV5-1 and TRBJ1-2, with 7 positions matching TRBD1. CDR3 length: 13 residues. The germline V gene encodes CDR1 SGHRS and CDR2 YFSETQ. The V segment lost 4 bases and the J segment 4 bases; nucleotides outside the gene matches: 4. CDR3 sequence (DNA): TGCGCCAGCAGCGCAGGGACAGCCTATGGCTACACCTTC. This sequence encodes CASSAGTAYGYTF.